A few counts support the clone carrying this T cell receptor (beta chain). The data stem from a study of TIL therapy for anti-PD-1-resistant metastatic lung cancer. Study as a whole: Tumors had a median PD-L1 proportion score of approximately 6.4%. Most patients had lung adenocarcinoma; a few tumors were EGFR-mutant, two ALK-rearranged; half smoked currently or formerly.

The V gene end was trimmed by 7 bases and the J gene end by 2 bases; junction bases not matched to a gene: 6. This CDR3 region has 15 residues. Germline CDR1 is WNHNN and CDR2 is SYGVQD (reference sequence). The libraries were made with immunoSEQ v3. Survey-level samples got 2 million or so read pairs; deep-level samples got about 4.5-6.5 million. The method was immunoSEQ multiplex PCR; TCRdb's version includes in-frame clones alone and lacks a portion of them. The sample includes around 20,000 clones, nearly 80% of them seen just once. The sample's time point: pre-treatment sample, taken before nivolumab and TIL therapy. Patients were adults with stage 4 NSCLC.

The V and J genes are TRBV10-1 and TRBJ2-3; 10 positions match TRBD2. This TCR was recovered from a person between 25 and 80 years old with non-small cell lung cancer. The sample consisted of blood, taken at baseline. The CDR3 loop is CASTSGTSDTDTQYF. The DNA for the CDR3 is TGCGCCAGCACCTCCGGGACTAGCGACACAGATACGCAGTATTTT.